These T cell receptor beta chains were read from a single sample in a study of OX40 agonist ivuxolimab in advanced cancers. Clones were read by immunoSEQ multiplex PCR, and TCRdb kept only the in-frame ones, dropping some. Of about 93,000 clones listed, 94% are singletons. The material sequenced was CD4+ or CD8+ T cells sorted from blood, taken in a trial of the OX40 agonist ivuxolimab. Source of these receptors: an adult with an advanced solid tumor such as melanoma, head and neck, liver or kidney cancer. Each CDR3 is given with its conserved first and last residue. The D gene is left open where the match is weak. Clone size, where shown, is once, few, many, or a class for clones that have expanded.

j_call	v_call	d_call	clone_size	cdr3_aa	cdr3_nt
TRBJ2-1	TRBV6-6	TRBD1	-	CASRGQVKDEQFF	TGTGCCAGCAGGGGACAGGTTAAGGATGAGCAGTTCTTC
TRBJ2-1	TRBV27	-	-	CASSLFTQEGPYNEQFF	TGTGCCAGCAGTTTATTCACCCAGGAGGGGCCCTACAATGAGCAGTTCTTC
TRBJ1-1	TRBV19	-	-	CASKSVTFF	TGTGCCAGTAAGTCGGTAACTTTCTTT
TRBJ2-7	TRBV11-3	TRBD1	-	CASSLGTGSNEQYF	TGTGCCAGCAGCTTAGGGACAGGGAGCAACGAGCAGTACTTC
TRBJ1-2	TRBV5-1	-	-	CASSLAGQRDYGYTF	TGCGCCAGCAGCTTGGCTGGACAGCGGGACTATGGCTACACCTTC
TRBJ2-5	TRBV6-6	-	-	CASSYDSETQYF	TGTGCCAGCAGTTACGATTCGGAGACCCAGTACTTC
TRBJ2-7	TRBV6-1	-	-	CASSPRGESYEQYF	TGTGCCAGCAGCCCCAGGGGGGAATCCTACGAGCAGTACTTC
TRBJ1-2	TRBV7-9	-	many	CASSLYDGYTF	TGTGCCAGCAGCTTATACGATGGCTACACCTTC
TRBJ2-7	TRBV5-4	-	once	CASSSGQSTEQYF	TGTGCCAGCAGTTCGGGACAATCCACCGAGCAGTACTTC
TRBJ2-7	TRBV2	TRBD1	-	CASGDRSSYEQYF	TGTGCCAGCGGGGACAGAAGCTCCTACGAGCAGTACTTC
TRBJ2-7	TRBV27	-	-	CASSLGSGGYEQYF	TGTGCCAGCAGTTTAGGGTCCGGGGGCTACGAGCAGTACTTC
TRBJ2-7	TRBV11-2	TRBD1	-	CASIPGTAGEQYF	TGTGCCAGCATCCCCGGGACAGCCGGCGAGCAGTACTTC
TRBJ2-1	TRBV9	-	-	CASSVGSGTGYNEQFF	TGTGCCAGCAGCGTAGGTAGTGGGACGGGATACAATGAGCAGTTCTTC
TRBJ2-1	TRBV27	TRBD2	-	CASSLSSGSYYNEQFF	TGTGCCAGCAGTTTATCTAGCGGGTCCTACTACAATGAGCAGTTCTTC
TRBJ2-7	TRBV11-2	-	-	CASSLDPGAHEQYF	TGTGCCAGCAGCTTAGATCCCGGGGCCCACGAGCAGTACTTC
TRBJ2-3	TRBV30	-	once	CAWSEIDTQYF	TGTGCCTGGAGTGAGATAGATACGCAGTATTTT
TRBJ2-7	TRBV27	TRBD1	-	CASSPGTGWFNEQYF	TGTGCCAGCAGTCCAGGGACAGGGTGGTTTAACGAGCAGTACTTC
TRBJ2-1	TRBV27	TRBD2	-	CASSLSSGTGGPREQFF	TGTGCCAGCAGTTTATCTTCCGGGACGGGGGGGCCCAGGGAGCAGTTCTTC
TRBJ1-1	TRBV28	-	-	CASSFTRGTEAFF	TGTGCCAGCAGTTTTACCAGGGGCACTGAAGCTTTCTTT
TRBJ1-2	TRBV13	-	-	CASSLGRAQGQANYGYTF	TGTGCCAGCAGCTTAGGGAGGGCCCAGGGGCAGGCTAACTATGGCTACACCTTC
TRBJ1-1	TRBV5-5	-	-	CASSLGATEAFF	TGTGCCAGCAGCTTAGGTGCGACTGAAGCTTTCTTT
TRBJ1-2	TRBV10-3	-	-	CATMTTNYGYTF	TGTGCCACTATGACTACTAACTATGGCTACACCTTC
TRBJ1-4	TRBV27	-	-	CASSLRGGGAQKLFF	TGTGCCAGCAGTTTGAGGGGGGGCGGGGCGCAAAAACTGTTTTTT
TRBJ1-1	TRBV27	-	once	CASSLTRNTEAFF	TGTGCCAGCAGTTTAACTAGGAACACTGAAGCTTTCTTT
TRBJ2-3	TRBV5-6	TRBD2	-	CASSLRLAGGFTDTQYF	TGTGCCAGCAGCTTGAGACTAGCGGGGGGCTTCACAGATACGCAGTATTTT
TRBJ1-3	TRBV15	TRBD1	-	CATSSYRGSGNTIYF	TGTGCCACCAGCAGCTACAGGGGCTCTGGAAACACCATATATTTT
TRBJ2-3	TRBV4-2	-	-	CASSQGSLAGSTDTQYF	TGTGCCAGCAGCCAAGGTTCCCTGGCGGGGAGCACAGATACGCAGTATTTT
TRBJ1-6	TRBV7-2	-	-	CASSPGDADSYNSPLHF	TGTGCCAGCAGCCCCGGCGATGCAGACTCCTATAATTCACCCCTCCACTTT
TRBJ2-1	TRBV11-2	-	-	CASSLGPPAEQFF	TGTGCCAGCAGCTTAGGACCGCCAGCTGAGCAGTTCTTC
TRBJ2-3	TRBV11-3	-	-	CASSLSSRRDTQYF	TGTGCCAGCAGCTTAAGTTCTAGACGAGATACGCAGTATTTT
TRBJ2-7	TRBV6-6	-	once	CASYEEGSYEQYF	TGTGCCAGCTATGAGGAGGGCTCCTACGAGCAGTACTTC
TRBJ2-3	TRBV5-1	-	-	CASSLEGVSADTQYF	TGCGCCAGCAGCTTGGAAGGGGTTTCCGCAGATACGCAGTATTTT
TRBJ1-2	TRBV9	TRBD1	once	CASSETGRSYGYTF	TGTGCCAGCAGCGAGACAGGGAGATCCTATGGCTACACCTTC
TRBJ2-7	TRBV6-5	-	-	CATQPPSEEQYF	TGTGCCACCCAGCCCCCGTCGGAAGAGCAGTACTTC
TRBJ2-1	TRBV29-1	-	-	CSVWGHFNEQFF	TGCAGCGTTTGGGGACATTTTAATGAGCAGTTCTTC